A selection of T cell receptor beta chains follows, all from one sample in a study of cytomegalovirus exposure and HLA in healthy donors. The assay was immunoSEQ multiplex PCR, and TCRdb's table has in-frame clones only and misses some. The data contain about 110,000 clones, roughly 73% of them singletons. Sample: PBMCs. The receptors here all came from a man aged 40-55 years in good health and CMV-seronegative. The CDR3 runs from the conserved cysteine through the conserved F or W. Fields, in order: CDR3 protein, V gene, clone size, J gene. Size is stated for part of the rows, as once, few or many counts, or as a class when the clone is expanded.

cdr3_aa: CASSVQGSTEAFF
v_call: TRBV9
clone_size: once
j_call: TRBJ1-1

cdr3_aa: CASKDSPSYNEQFF
v_call: TRBV2
clone_size: -
j_call: TRBJ2-1

cdr3_aa: CASRGTGEAYGYTF
v_call: TRBV6-5
clone_size: -
j_call: TRBJ1-2

cdr3_aa: CASANGGHGNQPQHF
v_call: TRBV7-9
clone_size: -
j_call: TRBJ1-5

cdr3_aa: CASRDGSGGNSPLHF
v_call: TRBV7-9
clone_size: once
j_call: TRBJ1-6

cdr3_aa: CASSFLSLGGENIQYF
v_call: TRBV5-6
clone_size: -
j_call: TRBJ2-4

cdr3_aa: CASSPQGQGASTHEQYF
v_call: TRBV5-6
clone_size: -
j_call: TRBJ2-7

cdr3_aa: CASSLTGQRTGELFF
v_call: TRBV5-1
clone_size: -
j_call: TRBJ2-2

cdr3_aa: CASSQMAGGSYEQYF
v_call: TRBV4-1
clone_size: few
j_call: TRBJ2-7

cdr3_aa: CATGTTGGRTEAFF
v_call: TRBV15
clone_size: -
j_call: TRBJ1-1

cdr3_aa: CASSGTSGWETQYF
v_call: TRBV25-1
clone_size: -
j_call: TRBJ2-5

cdr3_aa: CASSSQGGHTEAFF
v_call: TRBV19
clone_size: -
j_call: TRBJ1-1

cdr3_aa: CASSSRSRQEQYF
v_call: TRBV5-4
clone_size: -
j_call: TRBJ2-7

cdr3_aa: CASSQDRARYEQYF
v_call: TRBV2
clone_size: -
j_call: TRBJ2-7

cdr3_aa: CASKQTTGGSPLHF
v_call: TRBV5-4
clone_size: -
j_call: TRBJ1-6

cdr3_aa: CASSRGLAPETDTQYF
v_call: TRBV5-4
clone_size: -
j_call: TRBJ2-3

cdr3_aa: CASSVGLAGGSYEQYF
v_call: TRBV11-1
clone_size: -
j_call: TRBJ2-7

cdr3_aa: CARATGFDEQYF
v_call: TRBV2
clone_size: -
j_call: TRBJ2-7

cdr3_aa: CASSFGQMNTEAFF
v_call: TRBV5-6
clone_size: few
j_call: TRBJ1-1

cdr3_aa: CASSPQQGANEKLFF
v_call: TRBV7-9
clone_size: -
j_call: TRBJ1-4

cdr3_aa: CSVGWGRGGINEQFF
v_call: TRBV29-1
clone_size: -
j_call: TRBJ2-1

cdr3_aa: CASGPGQTGANVLTF
v_call: TRBV12-5
clone_size: -
j_call: TRBJ2-6

cdr3_aa: CASSLGQNTGELFF
v_call: TRBV5-1
clone_size: -
j_call: TRBJ2-2

cdr3_aa: CASSSTGGVSYGYTF
v_call: TRBV5-1
clone_size: -
j_call: TRBJ1-2

cdr3_aa: CASSLERSYGYTF
v_call: TRBV5-1
clone_size: -
j_call: TRBJ1-2

cdr3_aa: CASSGGGGHKFSRGYGYTF
v_call: TRBV9
clone_size: -
j_call: TRBJ1-2

cdr3_aa: CASSLVGTGVDYGYTF
v_call: TRBV5-1
clone_size: -
j_call: TRBJ1-2

cdr3_aa: CAPDEGASDQPQHF
v_call: TRBV27
clone_size: -
j_call: TRBJ1-5

cdr3_aa: CASSELTGEAEKLFF
v_call: TRBV2
clone_size: -
j_call: TRBJ1-4